This TCR beta chain comes out of a study of T cell responses to AZD1222 COVID-19 vaccine. Overall study context: Samples with a second dose at about 4 or about 12 weeks were pooled together.

The V and J ends lost 5 bases and 2 bases respectively, with 15 bases between them. The CDR3 is 15 residues long. Germline CDR1 and CDR2: SEHNR and FQNEAQ (reference sequence). Repertoires were generated with immunoSEQ multiplex PCR, while TCRdb's copy carries only in-frame clones and drops some. The profile shows over 100,000 clones, approximately 90% of them singletons. The study's findings and limits: Only after the peak T cell response were repertoires sampled. Spike-wide coverage was observed for vaccine-associated CD4 TCRs, with dominant responses at 160-218 and 743-854. Unmutated variant regions are reportedly the target of nearly half of TCRs that are spike-specific.

Turning to this clone: Its antigen is undetermined.

The sample consisted of peripheral blood, taken on day 0 of AZD1222 vaccination. V and J are TRBV7-9 and TRBJ1-2, with a weak D call TRBD1 (6 bases). This TCR came from an adult in good health. The CDR3 loop reads CASSITGQLNYGYTF. The CDR3 DNA reads as TGTGCCAGCAGCATCACGGGACAACTAAACTATGGCTACACCTTC.